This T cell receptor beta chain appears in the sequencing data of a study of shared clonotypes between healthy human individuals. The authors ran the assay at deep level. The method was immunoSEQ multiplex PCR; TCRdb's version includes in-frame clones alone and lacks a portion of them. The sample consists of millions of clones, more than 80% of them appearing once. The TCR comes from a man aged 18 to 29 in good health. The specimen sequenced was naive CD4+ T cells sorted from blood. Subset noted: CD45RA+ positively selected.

CDR3 sequence: CASSRDRGLLFF. CDR3 in DNA: TGTGCCAGCAGCCGGGACAGGGGATTGCTGTTTTTT. This chain links TRBV5-6 with TRBJ1-4; 10 nucleotides line up with TRBD1. This CDR3 has 12 amino acids. From germline, CDR1 is SGHDT and CDR2 YYEEEE. V was clipped by 4 bases and J by 14 bases; unmatched bases: 5.